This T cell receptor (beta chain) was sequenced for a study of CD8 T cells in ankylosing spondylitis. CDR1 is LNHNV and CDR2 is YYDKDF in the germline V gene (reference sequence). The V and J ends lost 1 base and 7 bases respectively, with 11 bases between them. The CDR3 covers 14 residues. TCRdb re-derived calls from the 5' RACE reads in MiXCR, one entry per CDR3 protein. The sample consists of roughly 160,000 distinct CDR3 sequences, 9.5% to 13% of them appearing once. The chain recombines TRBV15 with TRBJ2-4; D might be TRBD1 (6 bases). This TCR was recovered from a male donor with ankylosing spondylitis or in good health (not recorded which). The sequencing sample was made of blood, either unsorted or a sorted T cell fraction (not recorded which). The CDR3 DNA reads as TGTGCCACCAGCAGAGGACAGGCATGGAACATTCAGTACTTC. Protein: CATSRGQAWNIQYF.